This passage covers 3 T cell receptor beta chains from one sample sequenced in a study of CD8+ T cells in alopecia areata. Extraction and reverse transcription of RNA yielded cDNA as the sequencing template. Some clones are missing from TCRdb's copy, which holds only in-frame ones; the method was immunoSEQ multiplex PCR. In total the sample includes about 9,000 clones, none of them seen once. Sorting relied on CD4, CD8alpha, NKG2D, NKG2ACE and other markers applied to pooled cutaneous lymph node cells. The sample was CD8+ T cells sorted from a lymph node. These receptors were obtained from a C3H/HeJ mouse with alopecia areata. MHC haplotype of the mouse line: H2-k.

A few counts support this clone. Mouse germline and gene names are used. The read finishes 4 residues shy of the CDR3 end, and the germline J gene is used to complete it. V gene TRBV4 combines with J gene TRBJ2-2; the match to TRBD2 covers 9 bases. J was trimmed by 0 bases and V by 5 bases; bases with no gene match: 1. The CDR3 is 15 residues long. The germline V gene has CDR1 LGHDT and CDR2 YNNKQL (reference sequence). The chain's CDR3 is CASSHWGANTGQLYF. The sequenced CDR3 bases are TGTGCCAGCAGCCACTGGGGGGCAAACACCGGG.

The sample holds many counts of this clone. The gene names given are mouse names. The sequence runs out 4 residues before the end of the CDR3; the remainder is reconstructed from the germline J gene. The chain has TRBV5 and TRBJ2-1; 7 positions agree with TRBD1. This CDR3 region has 14 residues. V lost 4 bases to trimming and J lost 1 base; unmatched junction nucleotides: 1. Germline values: CDR1 LGHNA, CDR2 YNLKQL (reference sequence). CDR3 bases read: TGTGCCAGCAGCCCGGGACAGAACTATGCT. Translation gives CASSPGQNYA. The entire CDR3 protein is CASSPGQNYAEQFF.

At least ten counts were recorded for this clone. Any gene name here is a mouse gene name. The read stops 4 residues short of the end of the CDR3; the missing end is completed from the germline J gene. The rearrangement links TRBV1 to TRBJ1-1, with 7 positions matching TRBD1. The CDR3 has 13 amino acids. Per the germline V gene, CDR1 is NSQYPW and CDR2 is LRSPGD (reference sequence). The CDR3 sequence: CTCSAGQRTEVFF. CDR3 bases read: TGCACCTGCAGTGCGGGACAGAGGACA.